These T cell receptor beta chains were read from a single sample in a study of shared clonotypes between healthy human individuals. Profiled with immunoSEQ multiplex PCR; TCRdb holds only in-frame clones, not every one. The data contain 1.4 million or so clones, 98% of them seen just once; the ten biggest clones take up about 0.34%. Input material: naive CD4+ T cells sorted from blood. All receptors derive from a man under 40 in good health. Both conserved end residues are part of each CDR3. The D gene is left open where the match is weak. Rows may omit the clone size; those that give it use once, few, many or a size class.

j_call d_call clone_size v_call cdr3_nt cdr3_aa
TRBJ1-1 NA NA TRBV29-1 TGCAGCGTTCACAGGGTGATAATGAGCACTGAAGCTTTCTTT CSVHRVIMSTEAFF
TRBJ2-5 NA once TRBV7-2 TGTGCCAGCAGCCGAAGGGGGGAGACCCAGTACTTC CASSRRGETQYF
TRBJ1-1 NA NA TRBV11-2 TGTGCCAGCAGCTCTAACACGGGACGGGTGAACACTGAAGCTTTCTTT CASSSNTGRVNTEAFF
TRBJ2-3 TRBD2 NA TRBV9 TGTGCCAGCAGCGGTAGCGGGCGCACAGATACGCAGTATTTT CASSGSGRTDTQYF
TRBJ1-1 NA NA TRBV5-1 TGCGCCAGCAGCTTGGAGGACCCCAGGGACGCTGAAGCTTTCTTT CASSLEDPRDAEAFF
TRBJ2-3 TRBD2 NA TRBV6-6 TGTGCCAGCAGATGGACTAGCGGGGCCCATGCTACGCAGTATTTT CASRWTSGAHATQYF
TRBJ1-1 NA NA TRBV5-4 TGTGCCAGCAGGGGGCGCGGGGAGAGCACTGAAGCTTTCTTT CASRGRGESTEAFF
TRBJ2-5 NA NA TRBV18 TGTGCCAGCTCACTGCAGGTTCGTGGGGCCACTATCCAAGAGACCCAGTACTTC CASSLQVRGATIQETQYF
TRBJ2-2 TRBD2 NA TRBV9 TGTGCCAGCAGCTTCGTGACTAGCCCGAACACCGGGGAGCTGTTTTTT CASSFVTSPNTGELFF
TRBJ2-5 NA NA TRBV5-1 TGCGCCAGCAGCTCGGACGTCCAAGAGACCCAGTACTTC CASSSDVQETQYF
TRBJ2-1 NA NA TRBV25-1 TGTGCCAGCAGTGAATTCCGGGGTTCACTGAATGAGCAGTTCTTC CASSEFRGSLNEQFF
TRBJ1-2 NA NA TRBV11-1 TGTGCCAGCAGCCCCCGACAAGGGGACCATGGCTACACCTTC CASSPRQGDHGYTF
TRBJ1-1 NA NA TRBV6-6 TGTGCCAGCAGTTATTCCTCGGTACCGAACACTGAAGCTTTCTTT CASSYSSVPNTEAFF
TRBJ1-4 NA NA TRBV6-5 TGTGCCAGCAGGGGGGTCAGAGAACTGTTTTTT CASRGVRELFF